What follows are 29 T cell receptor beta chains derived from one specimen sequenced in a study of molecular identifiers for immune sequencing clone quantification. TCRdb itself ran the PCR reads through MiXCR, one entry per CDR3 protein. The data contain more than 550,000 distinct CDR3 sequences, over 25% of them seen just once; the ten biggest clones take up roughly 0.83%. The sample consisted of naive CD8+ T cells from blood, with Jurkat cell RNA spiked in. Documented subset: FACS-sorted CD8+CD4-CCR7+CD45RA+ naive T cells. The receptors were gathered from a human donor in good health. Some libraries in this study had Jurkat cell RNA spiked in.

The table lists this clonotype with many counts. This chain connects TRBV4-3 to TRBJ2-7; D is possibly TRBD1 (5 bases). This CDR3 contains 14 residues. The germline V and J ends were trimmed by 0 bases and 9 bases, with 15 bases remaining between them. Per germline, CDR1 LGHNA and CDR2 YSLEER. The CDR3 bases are TGCGCCAGCAGCCAAGATCCCAGGGTTGATCGGCAGTACTTC. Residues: CASSQDPRVDRQYF.

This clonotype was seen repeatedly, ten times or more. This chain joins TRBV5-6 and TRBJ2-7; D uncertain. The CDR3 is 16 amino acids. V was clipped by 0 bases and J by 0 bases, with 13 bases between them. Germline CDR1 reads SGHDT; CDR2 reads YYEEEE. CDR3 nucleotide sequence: TGTGCCAGCAGCTTGGGGCAGGACCCCGGCTCCTACGAGCAGTACTTC. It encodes CASSLGQDPGSYEQYF.

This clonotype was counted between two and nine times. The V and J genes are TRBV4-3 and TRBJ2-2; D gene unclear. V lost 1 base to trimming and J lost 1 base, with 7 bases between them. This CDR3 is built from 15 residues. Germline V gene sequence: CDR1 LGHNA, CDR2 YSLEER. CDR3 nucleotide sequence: TGCGCCAGCAGCCAAGGTCACAGGAACACCGGGGAGCTGTTTTTT. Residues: CASSQGHRNTGELFF.

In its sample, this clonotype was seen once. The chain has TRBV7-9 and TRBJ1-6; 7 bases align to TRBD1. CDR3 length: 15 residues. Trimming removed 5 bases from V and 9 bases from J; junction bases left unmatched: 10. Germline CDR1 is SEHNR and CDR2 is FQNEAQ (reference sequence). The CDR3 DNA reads TGTGCCAGCAGCCCGTTACAGGGGAACAGTTCACCCCTCCACTTT. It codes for CASSPLQGNSSPLHF. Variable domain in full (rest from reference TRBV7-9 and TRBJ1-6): DTGVSQNPRHKITKRGQNVTFRCDPISEHNRLYWYRQTLGQGPEFLTYFQNEAQLEKSRLLSDRFSAERPKGSFSTLEIQRTEQGDSAMYLCASSPLQGNSSPLHFGNGTRLTVT.

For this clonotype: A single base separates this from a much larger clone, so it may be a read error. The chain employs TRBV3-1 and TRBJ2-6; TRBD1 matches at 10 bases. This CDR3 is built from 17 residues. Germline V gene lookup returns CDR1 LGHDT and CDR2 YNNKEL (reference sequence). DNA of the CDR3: TGTGCCAGCAGCCCACGACAGGGGGCTATAGGGGCCAACGTCCTGGCTTTC. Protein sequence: CASSPRQGAIGANVLAF.

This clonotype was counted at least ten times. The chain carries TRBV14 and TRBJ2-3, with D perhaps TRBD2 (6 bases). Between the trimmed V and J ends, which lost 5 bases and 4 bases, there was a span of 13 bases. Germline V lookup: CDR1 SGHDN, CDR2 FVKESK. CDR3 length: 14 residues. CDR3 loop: CASSSSLAADTQYF. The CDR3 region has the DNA TGTGCCAGCAGCTCCTCACTAGCAGCAGATACGCAGTATTTT.

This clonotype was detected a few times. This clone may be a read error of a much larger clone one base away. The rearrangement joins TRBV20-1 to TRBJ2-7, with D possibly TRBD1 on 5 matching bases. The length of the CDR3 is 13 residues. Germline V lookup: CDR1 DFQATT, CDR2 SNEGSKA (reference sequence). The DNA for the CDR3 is TGCAGTGCTAGAGTGCAGGGTACCTACGGGCAGTACTTC. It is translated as CSARVQGTYGQYF.

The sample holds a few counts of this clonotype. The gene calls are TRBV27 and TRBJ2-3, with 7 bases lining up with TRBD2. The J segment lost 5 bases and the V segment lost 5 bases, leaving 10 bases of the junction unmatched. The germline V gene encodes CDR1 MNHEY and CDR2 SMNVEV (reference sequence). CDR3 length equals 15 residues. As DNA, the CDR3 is TGTGCCAGCAGTCTGGGAGGGTATCAGGGAGATACGCAGTATTTT. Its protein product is CASSLGGYQGDTQYF.

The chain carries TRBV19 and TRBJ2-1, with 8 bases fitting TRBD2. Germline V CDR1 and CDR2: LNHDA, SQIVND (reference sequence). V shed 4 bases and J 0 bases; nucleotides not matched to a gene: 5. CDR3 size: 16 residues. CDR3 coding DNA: TGTGCCAGTAGTACTAGCGGGCCAAGCTCCTACAATGAGCAGTTCTTC. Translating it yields CASSTSGPSSYNEQFF.

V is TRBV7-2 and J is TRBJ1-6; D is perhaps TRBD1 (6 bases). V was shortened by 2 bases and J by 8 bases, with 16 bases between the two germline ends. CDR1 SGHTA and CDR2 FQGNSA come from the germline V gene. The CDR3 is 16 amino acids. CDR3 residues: CASSLRGGGVDSPLHF. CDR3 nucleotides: TGTGCCAGCAGCTTAAGGGGGGGTGGAGTAGATTCACCCCTCCACTTT. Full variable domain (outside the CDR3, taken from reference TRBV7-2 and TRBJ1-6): GAGVSQSPSNKVTEKGKDVELRCDPISGHTALYWYRQSLGQGLEFLIYFQGNSAPDKSGLPSDRFSAERTGGSVSTLTIQRTQQEDSAVYLCASSLRGGGVDSPLHFGNGTRLTVT.

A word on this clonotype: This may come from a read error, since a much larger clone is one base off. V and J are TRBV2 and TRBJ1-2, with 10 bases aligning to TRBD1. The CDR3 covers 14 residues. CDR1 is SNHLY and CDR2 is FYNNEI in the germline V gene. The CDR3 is CASSEGQGSYGYSF. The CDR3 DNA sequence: TGTGCCAGCAGTGAGGGACAGGGGAGCTATGGCTACTCCTTC.

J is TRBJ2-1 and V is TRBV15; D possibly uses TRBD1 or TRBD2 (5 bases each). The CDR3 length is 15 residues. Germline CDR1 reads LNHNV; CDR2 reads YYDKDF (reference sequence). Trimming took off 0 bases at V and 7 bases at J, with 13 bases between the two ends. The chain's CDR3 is CATSRDRGPPNEQFF. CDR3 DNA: TGTGCCACCAGCAGAGATAGGGGACCCCCTAATGAGCAGTTCTTC.

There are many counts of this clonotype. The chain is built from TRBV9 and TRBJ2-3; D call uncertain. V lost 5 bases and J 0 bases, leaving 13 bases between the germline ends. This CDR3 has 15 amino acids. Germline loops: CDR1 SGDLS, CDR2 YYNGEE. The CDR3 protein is CASSPIGPSTDTQYF. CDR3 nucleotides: TGTGCCAGCAGTCCAATAGGTCCTAGCACAGATACGCAGTATTTT.

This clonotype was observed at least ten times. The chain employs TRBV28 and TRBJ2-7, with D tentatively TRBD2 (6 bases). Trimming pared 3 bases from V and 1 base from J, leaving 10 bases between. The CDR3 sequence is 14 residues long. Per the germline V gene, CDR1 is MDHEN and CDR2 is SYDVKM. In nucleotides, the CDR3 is TGTGCCAGCAGTTTCCGGGAGCGTTCCTACGAGCAGTACTTC. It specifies CASSFRERSYEQYF.

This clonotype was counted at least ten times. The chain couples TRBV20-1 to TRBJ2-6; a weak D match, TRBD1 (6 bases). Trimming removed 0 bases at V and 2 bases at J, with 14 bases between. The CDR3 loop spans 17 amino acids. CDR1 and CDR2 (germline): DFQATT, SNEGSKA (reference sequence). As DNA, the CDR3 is TGCAGTGCTAGAGATGCAGGGGATCTTCCTGGGGCCAACGTCCTGACTTTC. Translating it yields CSARDAGDLPGANVLTF.

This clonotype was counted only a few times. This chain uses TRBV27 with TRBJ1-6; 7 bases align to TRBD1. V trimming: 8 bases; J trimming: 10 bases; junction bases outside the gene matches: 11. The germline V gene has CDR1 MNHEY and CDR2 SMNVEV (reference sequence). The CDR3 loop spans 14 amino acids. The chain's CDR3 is CASGEQGFLSPLHF. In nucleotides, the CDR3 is TGTGCCAGCGGAGAACAGGGGTTTTTGTCACCCCTCCACTTT.

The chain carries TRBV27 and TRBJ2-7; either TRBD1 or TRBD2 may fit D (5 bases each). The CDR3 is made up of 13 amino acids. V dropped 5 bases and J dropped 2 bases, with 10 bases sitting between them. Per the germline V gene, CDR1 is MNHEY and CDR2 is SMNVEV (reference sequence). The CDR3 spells CASSPGAPYEQYF. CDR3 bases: TGTGCCAGCAGTCCCGGGGCCCCCTACGAGCAGTACTTC.

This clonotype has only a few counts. The CDR3 region has the DNA TGTGCCAGTAGTATACTGGGGATAGGGGCCAACGTCCTGACTTTC. This gives the protein CASSILGIGANVLTF. V usage is TRBV19 and J usage is TRBJ2-6; unclear D gene. Per germline, CDR1 LNHDA and CDR2 SQIVND (reference sequence). The CDR3 covers 15 residues. Trimming stripped 2 bases from V and 4 bases from J, with 9 bases between.

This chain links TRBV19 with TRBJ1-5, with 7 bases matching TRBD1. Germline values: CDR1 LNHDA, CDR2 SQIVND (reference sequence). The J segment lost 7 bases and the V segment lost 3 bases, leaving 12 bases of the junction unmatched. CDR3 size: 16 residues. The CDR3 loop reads CASSIVGGGEIQPQHF. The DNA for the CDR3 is TGTGCCAGTAGTATTGTCGGAGGGGGCGAGATCCAGCCCCAGCATTTT.

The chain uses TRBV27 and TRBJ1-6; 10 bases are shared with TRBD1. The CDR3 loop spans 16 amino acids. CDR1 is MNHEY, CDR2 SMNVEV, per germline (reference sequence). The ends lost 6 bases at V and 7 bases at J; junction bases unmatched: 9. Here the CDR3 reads CASRRAGTGDNSPLHF. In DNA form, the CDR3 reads TGTGCCAGCAGGAGAGCCGGGACAGGGGACAATTCACCCCTCCACTTT.

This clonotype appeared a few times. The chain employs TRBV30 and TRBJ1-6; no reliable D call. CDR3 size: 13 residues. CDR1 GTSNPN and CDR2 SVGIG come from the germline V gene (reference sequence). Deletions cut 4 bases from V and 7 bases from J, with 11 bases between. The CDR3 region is CAWNVRVNSPLHF. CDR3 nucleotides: TGTGCCTGGAACGTACGGGTCAATTCACCCCTCCACTTT.

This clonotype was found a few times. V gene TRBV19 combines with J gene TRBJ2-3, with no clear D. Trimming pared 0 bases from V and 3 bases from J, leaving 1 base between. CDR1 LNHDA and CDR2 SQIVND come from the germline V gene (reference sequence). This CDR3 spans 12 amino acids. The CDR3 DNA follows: TGTGCCAGTAGTATAGATACAGATACGCAGTATTTT. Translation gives CASSIDTDTQYF.

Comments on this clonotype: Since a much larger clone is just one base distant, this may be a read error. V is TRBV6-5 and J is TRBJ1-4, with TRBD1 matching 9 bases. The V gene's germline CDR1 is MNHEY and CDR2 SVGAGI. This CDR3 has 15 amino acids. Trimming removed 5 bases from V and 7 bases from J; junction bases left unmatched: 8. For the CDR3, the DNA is TGTGCCAGCAGTCCCCGGGACAGGGTCTGTGAAAAACTGTTTTTT. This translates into CASSPRDRVCEKLFF.

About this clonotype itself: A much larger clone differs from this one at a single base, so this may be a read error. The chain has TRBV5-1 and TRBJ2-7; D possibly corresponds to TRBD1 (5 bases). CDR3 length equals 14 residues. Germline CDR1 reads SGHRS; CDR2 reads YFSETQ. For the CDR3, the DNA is TGCGCCAGCTGCTTAGAAGGGGATTACTACGAGCAGTACTTC. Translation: CASCLEGDYYEQYF.

The CDR3 is CASSQDLMAGLNTEAFF. DNA for the CDR3: TGCGCCAGCAGCCAAGATCTTATGGCAGGGCTGAACACTGAAGCTTTCTTT. The gene calls are TRBV4-3 and TRBJ1-1, with a weak D call TRBD1 (5 bases). Germline values: CDR1 LGHNA, CDR2 YSLEER. CDR3 length: 17 amino acids. V was pared by 0 bases and J by 0 bases, with 14 bases between.

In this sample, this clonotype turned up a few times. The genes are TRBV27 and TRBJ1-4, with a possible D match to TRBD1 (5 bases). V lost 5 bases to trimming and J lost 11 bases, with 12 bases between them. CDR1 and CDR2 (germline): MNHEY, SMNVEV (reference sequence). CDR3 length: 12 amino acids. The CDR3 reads CASSTRGGKLFF. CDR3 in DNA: TGTGCCAGCAGTACCCGTGGGGGGAAACTGTTTTTT. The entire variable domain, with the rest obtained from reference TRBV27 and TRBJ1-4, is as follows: EAQVTQNPRYLITVTGKKLTVTCSQNMNHEYMSWYRQDPGLGLRQIYYSMNVEVTDKGDVPEGYKVSRKEKRNFPLILESPSPNQTSLYFCASSTRGGKLFFGSGTQLSVL.

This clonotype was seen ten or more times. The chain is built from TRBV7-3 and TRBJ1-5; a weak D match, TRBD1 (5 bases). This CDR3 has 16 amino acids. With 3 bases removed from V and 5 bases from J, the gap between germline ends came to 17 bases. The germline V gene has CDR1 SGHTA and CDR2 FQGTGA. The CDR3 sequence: CASSLGLRELYQPQHF. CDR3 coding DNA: TGTGCCAGCAGCTTGGGGCTCAGGGAACTTTATCAGCCCCAGCATTTT.

The CDR3 loop reads CASSQDRGQHSYEQYF. The CDR3 DNA sequence: TGCGCCAGCAGCCAAGATAGAGGACAACACTCCTACGAGCAGTACTTC. The chain uses TRBV4-3 and TRBJ2-7; D is perhaps TRBD1 (5 bases). The germline CDR1 and CDR2 sequences are LGHNA and YSLEER. Trimming cost V 0 bases and J 0 bases, with 12 bases left between them. This CDR3 contains 16 residues.

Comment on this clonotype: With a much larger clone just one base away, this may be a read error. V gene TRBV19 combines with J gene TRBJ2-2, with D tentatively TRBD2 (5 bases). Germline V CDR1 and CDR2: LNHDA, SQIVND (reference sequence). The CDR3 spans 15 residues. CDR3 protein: CASSILGPPTGEPFF. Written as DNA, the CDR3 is TGTGCCAGTAGTATTCTCGGTCCACCCACTGGGGAGCCGTTTTTT.